This record looks at one T cell receptor beta chain sequence and its context. Its antigen is not identified. The data were taken from a study of memory CD4+ T cells and cytomegalovirus serostatus. Looking at the study overall: Healthy Belgian adult donors included several CMV-positive and some 25 CMV-negative people.

The sort gate was single viable CD3+CD4+CD8-CD45RO+ cells for memory CD4+ T cells. Regarding the study as a whole: Median bootstrapped AUC for CMV status was around 0.95 originally, about 0.9 US-trained.

TCRdb's table, derived via immunoSEQ multiplex PCR, lists solely in-frame clones and lacks some. In the table there are 45,000 to 60,000 clones, around 74% of which are singletons. V lost 4 bases and J 4 bases, leaving 14 bases between the germline ends. The CDR3 runs 15 residues. The V gene's germline CDR1 is SEHNR and CDR2 FQNEAQ (reference sequence). The source is an adult in good health and CMV-seropositive. The chain carries TRBV7-9 and TRBJ1-3; tentatively, D is TRBD1 (6 bases). Sequencing was done on a sample of memory CD4+ T cells from blood. The CDR3 loop is CASSYTQGLGNTIYF. The CDR3 DNA sequence: TGTGCCAGCAGCTACACACAGGGTTTAGGAAACACCATATATTTT.